Here is one T cell receptor beta chain with its context. The germline gives CDR1 SGHTA, CDR2 FQGTGA. The CDR3 has 15 amino acids. V lost 1 base and J lost 3, with 13 bases in between. These data belong to a study of blood T cell repertoires in COVID-19. The wider study: Nucleic acid was either cDNA or gDNA, and it came from T cells, B-cell-depleted T cells, or PBMCs.

Original processing methods: Reference gene primer amplification gave nucleated cell count estimates. The protocol was immunoSEQ multiplex PCR, while the TCRdb copy is restricted to in-frame clones and leaves out a portion. V and J calls and clone size are given by that table; D and trimming were obtained from the DNA. This sample yields some 160,000 clones, of which around 87% are seen a single time; approximately 7% belongs to the top ten. V usage is TRBV7-3 and J usage is TRBJ2-7; D is perhaps TRBD1 (5 bases). Sequencing was done on a sample of PBMCs or T cells enriched from blood (not recorded which). The sequence was collected from a woman between 50 and 59 years old who had recovered from COVID-19. CDR3 loop: CASSLSAGSNYEQYF. CDR3 DNA sequence: TGTGCCAGCAGCTTAAGTGCAGGGTCGAACTACGAGCAGTACTTC.